This is a list of T cell receptor beta chains from one sample in a study of cytomegalovirus exposure and HLA in healthy donors. This table comes from immunoSEQ multiplex PCR, and its TCRdb copy is limited to in-frame clones, with some not included. The listing records fewer than 95,000 clones. Input material: PBMCs. The receptors derive from a woman aged 40 to 55 in good health and CMV-seropositive. Both conserved end residues are part of each CDR3. A D gene is named only where the DNA matches it firmly.

j_call v_call d_call cdr3_nt cdr3_aa
TRBJ1-6 TRBV9 . TGTGCCAGCATCGGCTCCTATAATTCACCCCTCCACTTT CASIGSYNSPLHF
TRBJ2-7 TRBV5-6 TRBD1 TGTGCCAGCAAGGGACAGGACAACTACGAGCAGTACTTC CASKGQDNYEQYF
TRBJ1-6 TRBV7-8 . TGTGCCAGCAGCTCACAACCCGGACTGATCGGTTCACCCCTCCACTTT CASSSQPGLIGSPLHF
TRBJ1-2 TRBV28 . TGTGCCAGCAGTTTTATTAACAGGGATCTGGAACATGGCTACACCTTC CASSFINRDLEHGYTF
TRBJ1-4 TRBV5-1 . TGCGCCAGCAGCTTGGACAGGCCAACAACTAATGAAAAACTGTTTTTT CASSLDRPTTNEKLFF
TRBJ1-2 TRBV4-2 . TGTGCCAGCAGCCAAGACGGAGATTACTCCTCCAATTATGGCTACACCTTC CASSQDGDYSSNYGYTF
TRBJ1-2 TRBV30 . TGTGCCTGGAGTCGGGGGGCGGGCTACACCTTC CAWSRGAGYTF
TRBJ1-6 TRBV7-3 TRBD1 TGTGCCAGCAGCTTAACGGGACAGGGATATTCACCCCTCCACTTT CASSLTGQGYSPLHF
TRBJ2-7 TRBV13 TRBD2 TGTGCCAGCAGCCGAGCGGGATATAACGAGCAGTACTTC CASSRAGYNEQYF
TRBJ2-1 TRBV2 . TGTGCCAGCAGCCAGGGACTTGAGCCGTTCTTC CASSQGLEPFF
TRBJ1-6 TRBV19 . TGTGCCAGTAGTCCCACTTTGGATTCACCCCTCCACTTT CASSPTLDSPLHF
TRBJ1-3 TRBV11-1 . TGTGCCAGCAGCCGCGCGGACACCATATATTTT CASSRADTIYF
TRBJ1-3 TRBV7-2 . TGTGCCAGCAGCTTAGATTACAGAGGAAACACCATATATTTT CASSLDYRGNTIYF
TRBJ1-1 TRBV5-1 . TGCGCCGGCAGCTTCCAGGGAGGTCGAGTGACTGAAGCTTTCTTT CAGSFQGGRVTEAFF
TRBJ2-5 TRBV15 TRBD2 TGTGCCACCAGCAGAGATTCCTCCTTAGGCGGGACTAGTATTAGGGAGACCCAGTACTTC CATSRDSSLGGTSIRETQYF
TRBJ1-5 TRBV10-2 TRBD1 TGCGCCAGCACCTGGGACAGGGGCAATCAGCCCCAGCATTTT CASTWDRGNQPQHF
TRBJ2-5 TRBV30 . TGTGCCTGGAGACGGAGGGAGACCCAGTACTTC CAWRRRETQYF
TRBJ1-1 TRBV5-1 TRBD1 TGCGCCAGCAGCTGCGATCCGGGACAGGGGGCGAGGAACACTGAAGCTTTCTTT CASSCDPGQGARNTEAFF
TRBJ2-7 TRBV5-1 TRBD1 TGCGCCAGCAGCTTAGGACAGGGCTGGCACGAGCAGTACTTC CASSLGQGWHEQYF
TRBJ2-5 TRBV10-1 . TGCGCCAGCAGTGAGTCGACTCGGGGGGAGACCCAGTACTTC CASSESTRGETQYF
TRBJ2-6 TRBV13 . TGTGCCAGCAGCTTAGAGGGGGAGTCCTCTGGGGCCAACGTCCTGACTTTC CASSLEGESSGANVLTF
TRBJ1-1 TRBV6-5 . TGTGCCAGCAAGATTAACAGGGCTAACACTGAAGCTTTCTTT CASKINRANTEAFF
TRBJ2-7 TRBV9 . TGTGCCAGCAGCTTTCGCGGGGTGGCGGCGTACGAGCAGTACTTC CASSFRGVAAYEQYF
TRBJ1-1 TRBV5-4 TRBD1 TGTGCCAGCAGCTTACCGGGACAGGGGAAGCCTGAAGCTTTCTTT CASSLPGQGKPEAFF
TRBJ2-1 TRBV5-1 TRBD2 TGCGCCAGCAGCTACACAGCGGGGGAGGGTAGTGAGCAGTTCTTC CASSYTAGEGSEQFF
TRBJ2-1 TRBV2 . TGTGCCAGCAGTGAATTGGATGGGGGCGTAGTTGAGCAGTTCTTC CASSELDGGVVEQFF
TRBJ2-7 TRBV5-1 . TGCGCCAGCAGCTTCAGCTTACAGGGAAACGAGCAGTACTTC CASSFSLQGNEQYF
TRBJ1-2 TRBV30 TRBD1 TGTGCCTGGAGGGTTCGACAGGGGGCCACGTCGGGGGATAACTATGGCTACACCTTC CAWRVRQGATSGDNYGYTF
TRBJ1-1 TRBV9 . TGTGCCAGCAGCGCCGGGAGGTCTGGAAACACTGAAGCTTTCTTT CASSAGRSGNTEAFF
TRBJ1-4 TRBV6-5 TRBD1 TGTGCCAGCAGAAAGGACAGGTTTAATGAAAAACTGTTTTTT CASRKDRFNEKLFF
TRBJ2-7 TRBV27 TRBD1 TGTGCCAGCAGGAGACAGGGGCTGGGCGAGCAGTACTTC CASRRQGLGEQYF
TRBJ1-2 TRBV28 TRBD1 TGTGCCAGCAGTTTATGGACAGGGGGCAACTATGGCTACACCTTC CASSLWTGGNYGYTF
TRBJ1-1 TRBV30 TRBD1 TGTGCCTGGAGGGGACTCACAGGGGGCGTGGGGACTGAAGCTTTCTTT CAWRGLTGGVGTEAFF
TRBJ2-3 TRBV14 TRBD2 TGTGCCAGCAGCCAAGATCAGACTAGCAGTTTCACAGATACGCAGTATTTT CASSQDQTSSFTDTQYF
TRBJ2-5 TRBV5-1 . TGCGCCAACAGCTTGCTCGCGGAGGGGAAAGAGACCCAGTACTTC CANSLLAEGKETQYF
TRBJ1-2 TRBV6-5 . TGTGCCAGCAGTTACGGGGCGGACTATGGCTACACCTTC CASSYGADYGYTF
TRBJ2-1 TRBV6-4 TRBD1 TGTGCCAGCAGTGTACAGGGGAGCTCCTACAATGAGCAGTTCTTC CASSVQGSSYNEQFF
TRBJ2-7 TRBV7-9 . TGTGCCAGCAGCTTGGTGACAGTTTCGGGCGAGCAGTACTTC CASSLVTVSGEQYF
TRBJ2-7 TRBV6-1 TRBD2 TGTGCCAGCAGGGGGACTAGGGGGGACGAGCAGTACTTC CASRGTRGDEQYF
TRBJ1-2 TRBV5-1 . TGCGCCAGCAGCACCCTGTACAGGGTTCAAGGATATGGCTACACCTTC CASSTLYRVQGYGYTF
TRBJ2-3 TRBV6-6 . TGTGCCAGCAGTTACGAGACAGATACGCAGTATTTT CASSYETDTQYF
TRBJ2-7 TRBV6-1 . TGTGCCAGCAGTGACATCTACAGGATGGACTACGAGCAGTACTTC CASSDIYRMDYEQYF
TRBJ2-3 TRBV6-1 TRBD2 TGTGCCAGCAGTGAATGGGGAGGGGTTAGCACAGATACGCAGTATTTT CASSEWGGVSTDTQYF
TRBJ1-5 TRBV6-5 . TGTGCCAGCAGTTACGGGGGCGAGGGTCAGCCCCAGCATTTT CASSYGGEGQPQHF
TRBJ2-5 TRBV7-8 . TGTGCCAGCAGCTTAGATCCGATCGGGGAGACCCAGTACTTC CASSLDPIGETQYF